The rows below give T cell receptor beta chains drawn from one sample of a study of T-cell memory formation after mild COVID-19. One entry per CDR3 protein results from TCRdb running MiXCR on the 5' RACE reads. There are about 450,000 distinct CDR3 sequences in the sample; less than 25% occur only once, and less than 15% lies in the top ten. Sequencing used PBMCs or a T cell subset sorted from them (not recorded which). All receptors derive from an adult woman who had mild COVID-19 (a few samples of this study predate the infection). Cell type and time point are not known. CDR3s include the opening cysteine and the closing phenylalanine or tryptophan. Each record gives: clone size, V gene, J gene, D gene, CDR3 DNA, CDR3 protein. The D gene is left open where the match is weak. A clone size is listed for some rows: how often the clone was seen (once, few, many), or a class if it is expanded.

NA,TRBV20-1,TRBJ1-1,TRBD1,TGCAGTGCTAGGACAGGGGGCCTGAACACTGAAGCTTTCTTT,CSARTGGLNTEAFF
few,TRBV10-3,TRBJ2-1,TRBD1,TGTGCCATCAGGGACAGGGGCTACAATGAGCAGTTCTTC,CAIRDRGYNEQFF
NA,TRBV4-3,TRBJ2-2,NA,TGCGCCAGCAGCCAAGATCCGGGCAGGGGGGTCGCCGGGGAGCTGTTTTTT,CASSQDPGRGVAGELFF
NA,TRBV9,TRBJ2-2,TRBD2,TGTGCCAGCAGCGTAGACTTAGCGGGAGGGCGAGACACCGGGGAGCTGTTTTTT,CASSVDLAGGRDTGELFF
NA,TRBV20-1,TRBJ1-5,NA,TGCAGTGCTAGATTACGGGACGGAAAAAATCAGCCCCAGCATTTT,CSARLRDGKNQPQHF
few,TRBV7-9,TRBJ1-2,NA,TGTGCCATGAAGGGTGAGACTTCCGACTATGGCTACACCTTC,CAMKGETSDYGYTF
few,TRBV12-3/TRBV12-4,TRBJ2-7,NA,TGTGCCAGCACCCCCGCGGGGCGCGGCGAGCAGTACTTC,CASTPAGRGEQYF
few,TRBV3-1,TRBJ2-5,NA,TGTGCCAGCAGCCAAAGGTCAGGGCGGCAAGAGACCCAGTACTTC,CASSQRSGRQETQYF
few,TRBV7-8,TRBJ2-1,NA,TGTGCCAGCACCTTCCGCATAGGGGATGAGCAGTTCTTC,CASTFRIGDEQFF
few,TRBV6-5,TRBJ2-6,NA,TGTGCCAGCAGCCGCCTCTCTGGGGCCAACGTCCTGACTTTC,CASSRLSGANVLTF
NA,TRBV20-1,TRBJ1-2,NA,TGCAGTGCTATCGGCGGCTATGGCTACACCTTC,CSAIGGYGYTF
NA,TRBV2,TRBJ2-7,TRBD1,TGTGCCAGCACACAACAGGGGGGACCTGGCTACGAGCAGTACTTC,CASTQQGGPGYEQYF
few,TRBV5-6,TRBJ2-7,NA,TGTGCCAGCAGCTCCGGGGTTACTTTTTACGAGCAGTACTTC,CASSSGVTFYEQYF
few,TRBV7-6,TRBJ1-3,NA,TGTGCCAGCAGCTTAGACTGGACGGCTGGAAACACCATATATTTT,CASSLDWTAGNTIYF
NA,TRBV20-1,TRBJ2-1,TRBD2,TGCAGTGCTGGGGTGGCGGGAGGTCTATACAATGAGCAGTTCTTC,CSAGVAGGLYNEQFF
few,TRBV5-5,TRBJ2-1,NA,TGTGCCAGCAGCTCCCACCGGGCTTACAATGAGCAGTTCTTC,CASSSHRAYNEQFF
NA,TRBV4-2,TRBJ2-7,NA,TGTGCCAGCAGCCGCGGACAAGTAGGGCTCGAGCAGTACTTC,CASSRGQVGLEQYF
few,TRBV6-1,TRBJ2-7,NA,TGTGCCAGCAGTGAGGTACGCGAGCAGTACTTC,CASSEVREQYF
few,TRBV10-3,TRBJ2-2,NA,TGTGCCATCAGTGAAGCAGTGGGCACCGGGGAGCTGTTTTTT,CAISEAVGTGELFF
NA,TRBV12-3/TRBV12-4,TRBJ2-1,NA,TGTGCCAGCCGCGGGACACCCGACCGTAATAATGAGCAGTTCTTC,CASRGTPDRNNEQFF
NA,TRBV14,TRBJ2-1,TRBD2,TGTGCCAGCAGCCAGCTGGCGACTAGCGGGGCCCCAGACAATGAGCAGTTCTTC,CASSQLATSGAPDNEQFF
NA,TRBV6-5,TRBJ2-1,TRBD2,TGTGCCAGCAGTGGACTAGCGGGCAACAATGAGCAGTTCTTC,CASSGLAGNNEQFF
many,TRBV5-1,TRBJ2-7,NA,TGCGCCAGCAGCTTGGACCGGGACGAGCAGTACTTC,CASSLDRDEQYF
NA,TRBV7-2,TRBJ1-4,NA,TGTGCCAGCAGCCACCAAGGACCGGGGCTAATCGAAAAACTGTTTTTT,CASSHQGPGLIEKLFF
NA,TRBV20-1,TRBJ1-3,NA,TGCAGTGCTAGATACGGCCGAAACTCTGGAAACACCATATATTTT,CSARYGRNSGNTIYF
NA,TRBV12-5,TRBJ2-7,NA,TGTGCTAGTGCGGAGCGGGCTGACGAGCAGTACTTC,CASAERADEQYF
NA,TRBV4-1,TRBJ2-7,TRBD1,TGCGCCAGCAGCCCTGGACAGGGAACGGGCGAGCAGTACTTC,CASSPGQGTGEQYF
few,TRBV5-5,TRBJ2-2,TRBD2,TGTGCCAGCAGCCGACTCGGACTAGCGGGAGATGCCAACACCGGGGAGCTGTTTTTT,CASSRLGLAGDANTGELFF
NA,TRBV20-1,TRBJ1-3,NA,TGCAGTGCTAGGATGACAGCGATTGGAAACACCATATATTTT,CSARMTAIGNTIYF
NA,TRBV3-1,TRBJ1-1,NA,TGTGCCAGCAGCCAAGAGGGGGTGACTGAAGCTTTCTTT,CASSQEGVTEAFF
NA,TRBV7-9,TRBJ2-3,NA,TGTGCCAGCAGCTTAGACCGGGGGAACACAGATACGCAGTATTTT,CASSLDRGNTDTQYF
many,TRBV11-2,TRBJ2-7,TRBD1,TGTGCCAGCAGCTTAGATTACGGGACAGGGCAATACTTC,CASSLDYGTGQYF
NA,TRBV20-1,TRBJ2-2,NA,TGCAGTGCTACGGACCGATACACCGGGGAGCTGTTTTTT,CSATDRYTGELFF
NA,TRBV19,TRBJ1-1,NA,TGTGCCAGTAGTCAGGGTTTTACTGAAGCTTTCTTT,CASSQGFTEAFF
few,TRBV7-9,TRBJ2-7,NA,TGTGCCAGCAGCGATAAAAACTACGAGCAGTACTTC,CASSDKNYEQYF
NA,TRBV7-9,TRBJ2-1,TRBD2,TGTGCCAGCAGCCTAGTCGCTAGCGGGAGGCAGTTCTTC,CASSLVASGRQFF
NA,TRBV29-1,TRBJ2-3,TRBD2,TGCAGCGTTGCGTTGTCTAGCGGGGCTAGCACAGATACGCAGTATTTT,CSVALSSGASTDTQYF
NA,TRBV25-1,TRBJ2-3,TRBD2,TGTGCCTCGGGACTAGCGGGAGGTGTCGGTACGCAGTATTTT,CASGLAGGVGTQYF
few,TRBV7-9,TRBJ2-2,TRBD1,TGTGCCAGCAGCTCTCTGACAGGGTCAGTCACCGGGGAGCTGTTTTTT,CASSSLTGSVTGELFF
many,TRBV12-3/TRBV12-4,TRBJ2-7,NA,TGTGCCAGCAGTTTGGACGGAACCTACGAGCAGTACTTC,CASSLDGTYEQYF
few,TRBV29-1,TRBJ2-5,NA,TGCAGCGTCCGTATCGACAGACAAGAGACCCAGTACTTC,CSVRIDRQETQYF
few,TRBV5-5,TRBJ2-5,NA,TGTGCCAGCACCCTCCGGCTAGCGAACCAAGAGACCCAGTACTTC,CASTLRLANQETQYF
few,TRBV20-1,TRBJ2-7,TRBD1,TGCAGTGCTAGTTACAGGGGCTACGAGCAGTACTTC,CSASYRGYEQYF
NA,TRBV6-6,TRBJ2-3,NA,TGTGCCAGCAGTTACTCCAGCCCAAGCACAGATACGCAGTATTTT,CASSYSSPSTDTQYF
few,TRBV29-1,TRBJ2-7,TRBD1,TGCAGCGTACCGGGACAGAAGTACGAGCAGTACTTC,CSVPGQKYEQYF
few,TRBV30,TRBJ1-5,NA,TGTGCCTGGAGTGTTGGGTTGAAGCCCCAGCATTTT,CAWSVGLKPQHF
NA,TRBV4-3,TRBJ2-7,NA,TGCGCCAGCAGCCAAGATCGACCCTACGAGCAGTACTTC,CASSQDRPYEQYF
few,TRBV7-9,TRBJ1-1,NA,TGTGCCAGCAGCTCAGGAGGTAGGGGACCCACTGAAGCTTTCTTT,CASSSGGRGPTEAFF
NA,TRBV7-2,TRBJ2-1,NA,TGTGCCAGCAGCCCACGGACCGGGACCGGGACCAATGAGCAGTTCTTC,CASSPRTGTGTNEQFF
NA,TRBV6-4,TRBJ2-1,NA,TGTGCCAGCAGTGACTCGAAGGGGACGAATGAGCAGTTCTTC,CASSDSKGTNEQFF
NA,TRBV6-2/TRBV6-3,TRBJ2-2,NA,TGTGCCAGCGCCTCGGGGACCGGGGAGCTGTTTTTT,CASASGTGELFF
NA,TRBV6-2/TRBV6-3,TRBJ2-2,TRBD2,TGTGCCAGCAGGGGACTAGCTAACACCGGGGAGCTGTTTTTT,CASRGLANTGELFF